This T cell receptor beta chain is from a study of T cell repertoires in cytomegalovirus infection. Across the whole study: Indicated by public TCR beta signatures were CMV infection and matching HLA type.

Findings and limits, study-wide: HLA-C-restricted, CMV-specific TCR beta clonotypes were dominant ex vivo. Cumulative frequency (of public TCR beta family members) identified carriers of CMV plus the relevant HLA.

MiXCR, applied by TCRdb to the reads, yields one record per CDR3 protein. Altogether 310,000 or so distinct CDR3 sequences are present, approximately 8.9% being singletons, with the ten largest covering around 2.4%. This clonotype has at least ten counts. Its matching antigen is unknown. Germline-derived CDR1 and CDR2 are SGHTA and FQGTGA. V lost 4 bases and J 4 bases, leaving 11 bases between the germline ends. CDR3 length: 14 residues. V is TRBV7-3 and J is TRBJ2-1, with TRBD1 as a possible D gene (5 bases). The specimen sequenced was PBMCs. The receptor was isolated from a human donor in good health (CMV status not recorded). Some clones in this sample may be carry-over from other donors' samples. CDR3 amino acids: CASSSPRQYNEQFF. DNA of the CDR3: TGTGCCAGCAGCTCCCCCAGACAGTACAATGAGCAGTTCTTC.